These T cell receptor beta chains were read from a single sample in a study of early T cells in non-severe SARS-CoV-2 infection. TCRdb re-called the 5' RACE reads through MiXCR, storing one row per CDR3 protein. Of about 31,000 distinct CDR3 sequences listed, 4.5% to 6% were seen once; the top ten hold 20% to 25%. The sequencing input was whole blood. The receptors stem from an adult who was a healthcare worker with PCR-confirmed SARS-CoV-2 infection or an uninfected control (not recorded which). Both conserved end residues are part of each CDR3. D genes are given only for firm matches. A clone size is listed for some rows: how often the clone was seen (once, few, many), or a class if it is expanded.

clone size: few; V gene: TRBV11-2; D gene: TRBD1; J gene: TRBJ2-2; CDR3 protein: CASSYPFDRATGELFF; CDR3 DNA: TGTGCCAGCAGCTACCCTTTCGACAGGGCCACCGGGGAGCTGTTTTTT
clone size: .; V gene: TRBV29-1; D gene: .; J gene: TRBJ2-1; CDR3 protein: CSVDTDSYNEQFF; CDR3 DNA: TGCAGCGTTGATACGGATTCCTACAATGAGCAGTTCTTC
clone size: many; V gene: TRBV2; D gene: .; J gene: TRBJ1-5; CDR3 protein: CASSSGGDQPQHF; CDR3 DNA: TGTGCCAGCTCATCCGGGGGCGATCAGCCCCAGCATTTT
clone size: many; V gene: TRBV7-8; D gene: TRBD1; J gene: TRBJ1-4; CDR3 protein: CASSLQDRGGEKLFF; CDR3 DNA: TGTGCCAGCAGCTTACAGGACAGGGGAGGGGAAAAACTGTTTTTT
clone size: .; V gene: TRBV19; D gene: TRBD2; J gene: TRBJ2-3; CDR3 protein: CASSAAGTSGDYTDTQYF; CDR3 DNA: TGTGCCAGTAGTGCAGCCGGGACTAGCGGGGACTACACAGATACGCAGTATTTT
clone size: many; V gene: TRBV7-9; D gene: .; J gene: TRBJ2-7; CDR3 protein: CASSRNPASSYEQYF; CDR3 DNA: TGTGCCAGCAGCCGGAACCCAGCGAGCTCCTACGAGCAGTACTTC
clone size: few; V gene: TRBV19; D gene: TRBD1; J gene: TRBJ2-2; CDR3 protein: CASSIGQGSSGELFF; CDR3 DNA: TGTGCCAGTAGTATAGGACAGGGTAGCTCCGGGGAGCTGTTTTTT
clone size: many; V gene: TRBV7-8; D gene: .; J gene: TRBJ2-1; CDR3 protein: CASSLVPAGIRSGNEQFF; CDR3 DNA: TGTGCCAGCAGCTTAGTCCCAGCAGGAATAAGATCGGGCAATGAGCAGTTCTTC
clone size: many; V gene: TRBV7-6; D gene: .; J gene: TRBJ2-5; CDR3 protein: CASSAGEAQYF; CDR3 DNA: TGTGCCAGCAGCGCCGGGGAGGCCCAGTACTTC
clone size: few; V gene: TRBV4-1; D gene: .; J gene: TRBJ1-1; CDR3 protein: CASSQGAVRIF; CDR3 DNA: TGCGCCAGCAGCCAAGGAGCTGTGAGGATCTTT
clone size: many; V gene: TRBV5-1; D gene: TRBD2; J gene: TRBJ2-3; CDR3 protein: CASSSGTSGITDTQYF; CDR3 DNA: TGCGCCAGCAGCTCCGGGACTAGCGGGATCACAGATACGCAGTATTTT
clone size: few; V gene: TRBV20-1; D gene: .; J gene: TRBJ1-2; CDR3 protein: CSARAPGPAVPPNYGYTF; CDR3 DNA: TGCAGTGCTAGAGCACCGGGCCCAGCGGTCCCCCCCAACTATGGCTACACCTTC
clone size: many; V gene: TRBV21-1; D gene: .; J gene: TRBJ2-7; CDR3 protein: CASSAPSAGLNYEQYF; CDR3 DNA: TGTGCCAGCAGCGCCCCCTCGGCGGGCCTAAACTACGAGCAGTACTTC
clone size: many; V gene: TRBV5-4; D gene: TRBD2; J gene: TRBJ2-2; CDR3 protein: CASSLVRTSDTGELFF; CDR3 DNA: TGTGCCAGCAGCTTAGTGCGGACTAGCGATACCGGGGAGCTGTTTTTT
clone size: few; V gene: TRBV11-2; D gene: .; J gene: TRBJ2-2; CDR3 protein: CASSFYTTNTGELFF; CDR3 DNA: TGTGCCAGCAGCTTTTACACAACGAACACCGGGGAGCTGTTTTTT
clone size: .; V gene: TRBV28; D gene: .; J gene: TRBJ2-6; CDR3 protein: CASSLFRFSSGANVLTF; CDR3 DNA: TGTGCCAGCAGTTTATTCCGCTTCTCCTCTGGGGCCAACGTCCTGACTTTC
clone size: .; V gene: TRBV20-1; D gene: TRBD2; J gene: TRBJ2-5; CDR3 protein: CSAREGVAGETQYF; CDR3 DNA: TGCAGTGCTAGAGAGGGGGTAGCGGGTGAGACCCAGTACTTC
clone size: many; V gene: TRBV9; D gene: TRBD2; J gene: TRBJ2-7; CDR3 protein: CASSTGLAGYEQYF; CDR3 DNA: TGTGCCAGCAGTACAGGACTAGCGGGCTACGAGCAGTACTTC